The sequence of this T cell receptor beta chain was determined in a study of T cell responses to AZD1222 COVID-19 vaccine. Study results and caveats: The donors showed a predominance of white British ancestry and of females, with possible underestimation of clonal diversity. Repertoires were collected only later (after the peak T cell response had occurred). The CD4 TCRs associated with vaccination extended across spike and predominated at 160-218 and 743-854. Only a handful of AZD1222 recipients, about six in all, had baseline seropositivity.

Concerning this clone itself: Its antigen is currently unknown.

The CDR3 is 14 residues long. Germline loops: CDR1 ENHRY, CDR2 SYGVKD. The V end was cut by 11 bases, the J end by 8 bases, with 19 bases between. The table came from immunoSEQ multiplex PCR; TCRdb's copy has only in-frame clones and leaves some out. The sample includes approximately 160,000 clones, approximately 93% of them seen just once. Sequencing was performed on peripheral blood, taken on day 0 of AZD1222 vaccination. The chain employs TRBV10-3 and TRBJ1-6; D possibly corresponds to TRBD1 (5 bases). The TCR was taken from an adult in good health. CDR3 sequence reads: CAVGVGAMDSPLHF. The CDR3 bases are TGTGCCGTAGGGGTTGGTGCTATGGATTCACCCCTCCACTTT.